The 27 T cell receptor beta chains reported below all come from one sample, sequenced in a study of shared clonotypes between healthy human individuals. Profiled with immunoSEQ multiplex PCR; TCRdb holds only in-frame clones, not every one. The profile shows about 1.1 million clones, approximately 80% of them singletons. The specimen was memory CD4+ T cells from PBMCs. The subset here: CD45RA-negative fraction. All receptors come from a man aged 18 to 29 in good health. Some clones in this sample may be carry-over from other donors' samples.

This chain uses TRBV7-9 with TRBJ1-5, with D maybe TRBD1 (5 bases). Germline assignment: CDR1 SEHNR and CDR2 FQNEAQ (reference sequence). The CDR3 has 14 amino acids. V lost 5 bases and J 4 bases, leaving 12 bases between the germline ends. CDR3 sequence reads: CASSLGQGNQPQHF. CDR3 coding DNA: TGTGCCAGCAGCCTAGGGCAGGGAAATCAGCCCCAGCATTTT.

This clone was detected a few times. The chain is built from TRBV28 and TRBJ2-5; weak D call: TRBD1 (6 bases). Per the germline V gene, CDR1 is MDHEN and CDR2 is SYDVKM. The CDR3 is made up of 13 amino acids. Trimming removed 11 bases from V and 3 bases from J, with 16 bases in between. The DNA for the CDR3 is TGTGCCGTTGGGGGCTCGGCTAAAGAGACCCAGTACTTC. Amino acid sequence: CAVGGSAKETQYF.

The chain carries TRBV18 and TRBJ2-7; D is unresolved. The CDR3 contains 14 residues. Looked up from germline, CDR1 is KGHSH and CDR2 is LQKENI. Trimming removed 2 bases from V and 0 bases from J, with 8 bases in between. CDR3 protein: CASSPVSVSYEQYF. Written as DNA, the CDR3 is TGTGCCAGCTCACCAGTTTCTGTCTCCTACGAGCAGTACTTC.

This chain connects TRBV19 to TRBJ1-5; D is unclear. The V and J ends lost 5 bases and 7 bases respectively, with 9 bases between them. Germline loops: CDR1 LNHDA, CDR2 SQIVND (reference sequence). The CDR3 extends over 12 amino acids. The CDR3: CASSFAGQPQHF. The DNA for the CDR3 is TGTGCCAGTAGTTTCGCTGGACAGCCCCAGCATTTT.

The rearrangement joins TRBV5-1 to TRBJ2-3; D not resolved. Per the germline V gene, CDR1 is SGHRS and CDR2 is YFSETQ. The CDR3 is 13 residues long. V lost 0 bases, J lost 4 bases, and 6 bases lay in between. DNA of the CDR3: TGCGCCAGCAGCTTGGGGGATTCAGATACGCAGTATTTT. It yields the protein CASSLGDSDTQYF.

This chain links TRBV28 with TRBJ2-7, with 9 bases that match TRBD1. There are 14 residues in the CDR3. Germline CDR1 MDHEN, CDR2 SYDVKM. V lost 4 bases, J lost 5 bases, and 6 bases stayed unmatched. This CDR3 is CASSSPDRGNEQYF. DNA for the CDR3: TGTGCCAGCAGTTCCCCCGACAGGGGGAACGAGCAGTACTTC.

The V and J genes are TRBV28 and TRBJ1-5; tentative D call: TRBD1 (6 bases). Germline assignment: CDR1 MDHEN and CDR2 SYDVKM. The CDR3 sequence is 13 residues long. In DNA, the CDR3 is TGTGCAACGGAGGGGGGGCGCAATCAGCCCCAGCATTTT. Its translation is CATEGGRNQPQHF. The full variable domain, in which reference TRBV28 and TRBJ1-5 provide the parts outside the CDR3, is DVKVTQSSRYLVKRTGEKVFLECVQDMDHENMFWYRQDPGLGLRLIYFSYDVKMKEKGDIPEGYSVSREKKERFSLILESASTNQTSMYLCATEGGRNQPQHFGDGTRLSIL.

The chain carries TRBV5-4 and TRBJ2-1; 13 bases are a match to TRBD2. The ends lost 5 bases at V and 10 bases at J; junction bases unmatched: 12. Germline V lookup: CDR1 SGHNT, CDR2 YYREEE (reference sequence). The CDR3 spans 16 residues. Here the CDR3 reads CASSQEGLAGLGEQFF. The CDR3 DNA reads as TGTGCCAGCAGTCAAGAGGGACTAGCGGGATTAGGGGAGCAGTTCTTC.

Comments on this clone: The same CDR3 can be traced to other DNA sequences in this sample. The chain employs TRBV5-4 and TRBJ2-7; unclear D gene. The CDR3 runs 12 residues. V lost 3 bases, J lost 3 bases, and 7 bases lay in between. Germline CDR1 reads SGHNT; CDR2 reads YYREEE (reference sequence). CDR3 DNA sequence: TGTGCCAGCAGCTCGGGCAACTACGAGCAGTACTTC. This encodes CASSSGNYEQYF. The full variable domain, with the rest looked up from reference TRBV5-4 and TRBJ2-7, is ETGVTQSPTHLIKTRGQQVTLRCSSQSGHNTVSWYQQALGQGPQFIFQYYREEENGRGNFPPRFSGLQFPNYSSELNVNALELDDSALYLCASSSGNYEQYFGPGTRLTVT.

V usage is TRBV2 and J usage is TRBJ2-7, with D tentatively TRBD2 (6 bases). The germline CDR1 and CDR2 sequences are SNHLY and FYNNEI. The CDR3 totals 15 residues. V was clipped by 8 bases and J by 0 bases, with 17 bases between them. The DNA of the CDR3 is TGTGCCAGCCGGGTGAGGGAGCGGGTCTCCTACGAGCAGTACTTC. This translates into CASRVRERVSYEQYF.

CDR3 bases: TGTGCCAGCTCACCCAACACAGGGCGATCGTACAATGAAGCTTTCTTT. This encodes CASSPNTGRSYNEAFF. The rearrangement joins TRBV18 to TRBJ1-1, with a weak D call TRBD1 (6 bases). Germline V gene lookup returns CDR1 KGHSH and CDR2 LQKENI. This CDR3 spans 16 amino acids. The V end was cut by 3 bases, the J end by 7 bases, with 21 bases between.

The chain combines TRBV18 with TRBJ2-7; D ambiguous. The CDR3 has 14 residues. Germline V gives CDR1 KGHSH, CDR2 LQKENI. Trimming removed 2 bases from V and 1 base from J, with 9 bases in between. In DNA, the CDR3 is TGTGCCAGCTCACCATCAAGACAATCCTACGAGCAGTACTTC. Residues: CASSPSRQSYEQYF.

The genes are TRBV7-2 and TRBJ1-5; TRBD1 matches at 7 bases. Losses at the gene ends were 0 bases for V and 6 bases for J; bases not matched to a gene: 11. Germline CDR1 reads SGHTA; CDR2 reads FQGNSA. CDR3 length equals 17 residues. This chain's CDR3 is CASSLAWRGLPPQPQHF. The CDR3 DNA sequence: TGTGCCAGCAGCTTAGCTTGGAGGGGGCTACCTCCTCAGCCCCAGCATTTT.

The chain uses TRBV5-4 and TRBJ1-1, with D unclear. Germline V gives CDR1 SGHNT, CDR2 YYREEE (reference sequence). The CDR3 has 13 residues. V was pared by 4 bases and J by 2 bases, with 9 bases between. The CDR3 DNA is TGTGCCAGCAGCCCAGGCTTTAACACTGAAGCTTTCTTT. The encoded protein is CASSPGFNTEAFF.

V usage is TRBV29-1 and J usage is TRBJ2-7; 11 nucleotides align to TRBD1. The CDR3 is 15 residues long. J gave up 2 bases and V 7 bases, and 10 bases lay outside the gene matches. Germline CDR1 is SQVTM and CDR2 is ANQGSEA. The CDR3 spells CSATVPGQGAYEQYF. The CDR3 DNA follows: TGCAGCGCCACGGTGCCGGGACAGGGGGCCTACGAGCAGTACTTC.

The rearrangement joins TRBV19 to TRBJ2-2, with 9 bases identical to TRBD1. The germline CDR1 and CDR2 sequences are LNHDA and SQIVND (reference sequence). CDR3 length: 18 amino acids. V trimming: 1 base; J trimming: 3 bases; junction bases outside the gene matches: 9. Here the CDR3 DNA reads TGTGCCAGTAGTATAGGCACAGGGGGCGCCCGTTACACCGGGGAGCTGTTTTTT. Its protein product is CASSIGTGGARYTGELFF. The whole variable domain, filled in from reference TRBV19 and TRBJ2-2, reads DGGITQSPKYLFRKEGQNVTLSCEQNLNHDAMYWYRQDPGQGLRLIYYSQIVNDFQKGDIAEGYSVSREKKESFPLTVTSAQKNPTAFYLCASSIGTGGARYTGELFFGEGSRLTVL.

J is TRBJ2-7 and V is TRBV28; 8 nucleotides line up with TRBD2. With V trimmed by 8 bases and J by 2 bases, 14 bases remained unmatched. Per germline, CDR1 MDHEN and CDR2 SYDVKM. The CDR3 runs to 16 residues. The CDR3 DNA is TGTGCCAGCCTCAGGGGCATGAGCGGGAGTCCCTACGAGCAGTACTTC. Translated, it gives CASLRGMSGSPYEQYF.

J is TRBJ2-7 and V is TRBV6-9, with 8 positions matching TRBD1. The CDR3 has 15 amino acids. V dropped 0 bases and J dropped 4; count of bases not matched to a gene: 5. Germline lookup yields CDR1 MNHGY and CDR2 SVAAGI. The CDR3 DNA follows: TGTGCCAGCAGTTATTCGGCAGGGGGCGGGTACGAGCAGTACTTC. Protein sequence: CASSYSAGGGYEQYF.

The genes are TRBV28 and TRBJ2-7; 7 nucleotides agree with TRBD2. V dropped 3 bases and J dropped 0; count of bases not matched to a gene: 8. Per the germline V gene, CDR1 is MDHEN and CDR2 is SYDVKM. The CDR3 totals 16 residues. CDR3 amino acids: CASSFGGAGFSYEQYF. In DNA form, the CDR3 reads TGTGCCAGCAGTTTCGGGGGAGCGGGATTCTCCTACGAGCAGTACTTC.

This chain uses TRBV19 with TRBJ1-3; TRBD1 matches 7 bases. The junction had 3 bases not matched to a gene; V was cut back by 7 bases and J by 0 bases. The germline CDR1 and CDR2 sequences are LNHDA and SQIVND (reference sequence). This CDR3 has 14 residues. This CDR3 reads CASMSGGSGNTIYF. The DNA of the CDR3 is TGTGCCAGTATGTCAGGGGGCTCTGGAAACACCATATATTTT.

This clone was seen repeatedly, ten times or more. The chain is built from TRBV6-5 and TRBJ2-7; 8 bases agree with TRBD1. Germline CDR1 and CDR2: MNHEY and SVGAGI. V shed 6 bases and J 0 bases; nucleotides not matched to a gene: 7. The CDR3 consists of 15 residues. The DNA of the CDR3 is TGTGCCAGCAGGGCGCAGGGGGCCTTCTCCTACGAGCAGTACTTC. Translated, it gives CASRAQGAFSYEQYF.

This rearrangement joins TRBV6-4 to TRBJ1-1; D unresolved. Germline V lookup: CDR1 MRHNA, CDR2 SNTAGT. The CDR3 runs 13 residues. V lost 4 bases to trimming and J lost 1 base, with 7 bases between them. The CDR3 bases are TGTGCCAGCAGTGTGGCAGCGAACACTGAAGCTTTCTTT. Translating gives CASSVAANTEAFF.

J is TRBJ2-3 and V is TRBV5-4, with 9 bases matching TRBD1. Germline V gene lookup returns CDR1 SGHNT and CDR2 YYREEE (reference sequence). The CDR3 consists of 14 residues. J lost 6 bases, V lost 1 base, and 3 bases had no gene match. For the CDR3, the DNA is TGTGCCAGCAGCTTGACACAGGGGGCGGATACGCAGTATTTT. This encodes CASSLTQGADTQYF.

The chain recombines TRBV5-4 with TRBJ2-4; D perhaps matches TRBD1 (5 bases). This CDR3 is built from 14 residues. CDR1 and CDR2 from the germline V gene are SGHNT and YYREEE (reference sequence). Trimming stripped 0 bases from V and 4 bases from J, with 8 bases between. The CDR3 region is CASSLGSGKNIQYF. The CDR3 DNA reads as TGTGCCAGCAGCTTGGGGTCAGGGAAAAACATTCAGTACTTC.

This rearrangement joins TRBV30 to TRBJ2-6; TRBD1 matches at 8 bases. The CDR3 is made up of 14 amino acids. Germline lookup yields CDR1 GTSNPN and CDR2 SVGIG (reference sequence). With V trimmed by 8 bases and J by 4 bases, 7 bases remained unmatched. CDR3 residues: CAGDRLGGANVLTF. The CDR3 DNA reads TGTGCCGGGGACAGGCTCGGAGGGGCCAACGTCCTGACTTTC.

As for this clone: A read error is likely here: a far larger clone is one base away. This sample includes further DNA sequences coding for the same CDR3. The chain uses TRBV20-1 and TRBJ1-1; no clear D. Germline CDR1 DFQATT, CDR2 SNEGSKA (reference sequence). Trimming shortened V by 3 bases and J by 1 base, and 3 bases separated the two germline ends. CDR3 length equals 11 residues. CDR3 amino acids: CSASTNTEAFF. For the CDR3, the DNA is TGCAGTGCTAGTACGAACACTGAAGCTTTCTTT.

The chain employs TRBV15 and TRBJ1-4, with D perhaps matching TRBD1 (6 bases). CDR3 size: 16 residues. The germline CDR1 and CDR2 sequences are LNHNV and YYDKDF (reference sequence). Trimming took 1 base from V and 4 from J, leaving 13 bases between them. CDR3 sequence (DNA): TGTGCCACCAGCAGAGGGTACAGGGAGGGTAATGAAAAACTGTTTTTT. Translated: CATSRGYREGNEKLFF.